The source of this T cell receptor (beta chain) is a study of blood T cells in healthy people across ages. Points from the study as a whole: While age rose, TCR beta diversity per million T cells dropped in a roughly linear way.

Sample-barcoded 5' priming and a J-beta primer mix drove a second PCR of 7 to 11 cycles. TCRdb recomputed calls from the 5' RACE reads with MiXCR, one row per CDR3 protein. In the table there are around 500,000 distinct CDR3 sequences, approximately 26% of which are singletons. Germline values: CDR1 SEHNR, CDR2 FQNEAQ (reference sequence). V lost 1 base and J 2 bases, leaving 8 bases between the germline ends. CDR3 length: 14 residues. About this clonotype itself: What it binds is not known.

Staff drew around 10 milliliters of peripheral blood from each donor. The same specimen was also included in a second study, on T cells of mothers and their children. As reported in that work: The whole RNA yield was converted to cDNA, approximately 1.6 ug per 15 ul. It was found that thymic selection shapes TCR recombination output similarly in related and unrelated pairs.

The genes are TRBV7-9 and TRBJ1-2; the D gene is possibly TRBD1 (5 bases). The TCR originated in a boy aged 2 to 9 in good health. The sample comprised blood. This CDR3 is CASSLGEGNYGYTF. The CDR3 coding sequence is TGTGCCAGCAGCTTAGGGGAGGGGAACTATGGCTACACCTTC.